Presented here are 8 T cell receptor beta chains from one specimen sequenced in a study of control samples from healthy donors and cancer patients. Measured with immunoSEQ multiplex PCR; TCRdb has only the in-frame clones, and not every one. The sample has fewer than 110,000 clones, roughly 91% seen once. Sequenced material: PBMCs. The receptors shown here come from a man aged 55 to 70 with lung cancer.

V usage is TRBV27 and J usage is TRBJ1-2; D perhaps matches TRBD1 (5 bases). V gave up 6 bases and J gave up 1 base, with 9 bases separating them. Germline CDR1 MNHEY, CDR2 SMNVEV (reference sequence). The CDR3 extends over 13 amino acids. The CDR3 coding sequence is TGTGCCAGCAGCTCGACAGATAACTATGGCTACACCTTC. Its protein is CASSSTDNYGYTF.

The rearrangement uses TRBV29-1 and TRBJ2-1; unclear D gene. Trimming removed 6 bases at V and 5 bases at J, with 17 bases between. This CDR3 contains 14 residues. Germline CDR1 is SQVTM and CDR2 is ANQGSEA. For the CDR3, the DNA is TGCAGCGTGGAACACAATTCAATCCACAATGAGCAGTTCTTC. This gives the protein CSVEHNSIHNEQFF.

This clone was observed a single time. This chain joins TRBV7-3 and TRBJ2-3; 7 bases are a match to TRBD1. CDR1 SGHTA and CDR2 FQGTGA come from the germline V gene. This CDR3 is 15 amino acids long. The V segment lost 0 bases and the J segment 2 bases; nucleotides outside the gene matches: 2. The CDR3 coding sequence is TGTGCCAGCAGCTTAACGGGACAGTTCACAGATACGCAGTATTTT. Translated: CASSLTGQFTDTQYF.

The chain joins TRBV6-5 to TRBJ1-5; D possibly corresponds to TRBD1 (5 bases). Per germline, CDR1 MNHEY and CDR2 SVGAGI. V shed 4 bases and J shed 6 bases, with 19 bases lying between them. The length of the CDR3 is 16 residues. CDR3: CASSSGRALPSQPQHF. DNA for the CDR3: TGTGCCAGCAGTTCCGGCAGGGCTCTGCCAAGTCAGCCCCAGCATTTT.

Points on this clone: This sample also contains other DNA sequences that code for the same CDR3. The chain carries TRBV30 and TRBJ1-1, with TRBD1 matching 11 bases. Germline CDR1 reads GTSNPN; CDR2 reads SVGIG (reference sequence). This CDR3 has 15 amino acids. Unmatched junction bases numbered 8, after V lost 8 bases and J lost 0 bases. The chain's CDR3 is CAQTGTGGLNTEAFF. The CDR3 DNA is TGTGCCCAGACCGGGACAGGGGGTCTGAACACTGAAGCTTTCTTT.

CDR3 loop: CASLMSIAPRPYNEQFF. DNA of the CDR3: TGCGCCAGCCTCATGAGTATAGCGCCTCGTCCTTACAATGAGCAGTTCTTC. V is TRBV10-2 and J is TRBJ2-1; D might be TRBD2 (5 bases). CDR1 WSHSY and CDR2 SAAADI come from the germline V gene. V was pared by 8 bases and J by 4 bases, with 24 bases between. The CDR3 totals 17 residues.

This clone has just one count. J is TRBJ2-3 and V is TRBV2, with D uncertain. Per germline, CDR1 SNHLY and CDR2 FYNNEI. V was clipped by 1 base and J by 2 bases, with 10 bases between them. The CDR3 has 15 amino acids. The CDR3, as DNA: TGTGCCAGCAGTGAAGTACCAGTTACCACAGATACGCAGTATTTT. Encoded protein: CASSEVPVTTDTQYF.

The chain carries TRBV7-8 and TRBJ1-2; 9 nucleotides agree with TRBD1. Germline loops: CDR1 SGHVS, CDR2 FQNEAQ. V shed 5 bases and J 5 bases; nucleotides not matched to a gene: 15. The CDR3 contains 17 residues. CDR3 amino acids: CASSLPGQGPRLYGYTF. The CDR3 DNA follows: TGTGCCAGCAGCCTCCCGGGACAGGGCCCCCGTCTGTATGGCTACACCTTC.